The 22 T cell receptor beta chains below come from one sample, sequenced in a study of blood T cell repertoires in COVID-19. Measured with immunoSEQ multiplex PCR; TCRdb has only the in-frame clones, and not every one. Among around 250,000 clones listed, approximately 88% were seen once. The specimen was PBMCs or T cells enriched from blood (not recorded which). These receptors were taken from a woman between 35 and 50 years old who had been exposed to COVID-19.

The gene calls are TRBV28 and TRBJ1-5; 11 bases are shared with TRBD1. From germline, CDR1 is MDHEN and CDR2 SYDVKM. V lost 8 bases and J lost 4; bases outside the gene matches: 4. There are 14 residues in the CDR3. In nucleotides, the CDR3 is TGTGCCAGCGAGGGACAGGGGGATAATCAGCCCCAGCATTTT. The encoded protein is CASEGQGDNQPQHF.

The chain uses TRBV7-8 and TRBJ2-1, with D perhaps TRBD2 (6 bases). This CDR3 contains 17 residues. The ends were cut back, 5 bases at V and 0 bases at J, with 17 bases in the middle. Germline CDR1 and CDR2: SGHVS and FQNEAQ. The CDR3 is CASSPPGLTSSYNEQFF. CDR3 coding DNA: TGTGCCAGCAGCCCCCCGGGACTCACAAGCTCCTACAATGAGCAGTTCTTC.

Ten or more counts support this clone. The V and J genes are TRBV19 and TRBJ2-1; 8 bases fit TRBD2. The CDR3 runs to 15 residues. In germline, CDR1 is LNHDA, CDR2 SQIVND (reference sequence). Trimming cost V 5 bases and J 0 bases; bases outside gene matches: 3. CDR3 protein: CASSLSGSSYNEQFF. The DNA for the CDR3 is TGTGCCAGTAGTCTCAGCGGGAGCTCCTACAATGAGCAGTTCTTC.

The chain links TRBV2 to TRBJ2-5; 11 nucleotides agree with TRBD2. The CDR3 covers 15 residues. Germline V lookup: CDR1 SNHLY, CDR2 FYNNEI. V shed 5 bases and J 4 bases; nucleotides not matched to a gene: 6. DNA for the CDR3: TGTGCCAGCAGTCAGGGACTAGCGGAGGGAGAGACCCAGTACTTC. This gives the protein CASSQGLAEGETQYF.

This chain uses TRBV5-8 with TRBJ1-4; D unresolved. Germline V lookup: CDR1 SGHTS, CDR2 YDEGEE. V was shortened by 0 bases and J by 3 bases, with 9 bases between the two germline ends. The CDR3 sequence is 15 residues long. Here the CDR3 reads CASSLGTAPNEKLFF. CDR3 in DNA: TGTGCCAGCAGCTTGGGCACAGCTCCTAATGAAAAACTGTTTTTT. Looking up the rest from reference TRBV5-8 and TRBJ1-4 gives the full variable domain: EAGVTQSPTHLIKTRGQQATLRCSPISGHTSVYWYQQALGLGLQFLLWYDEGEERNRGNFPPRFSGRQFPNYSSELNVNALELEDSALYLCASSLGTAPNEKLFFGSGTQLSVL.

This rearrangement joins TRBV4-1 to TRBJ2-3, with D possibly TRBD2 on 6 matching bases. The CDR3 runs 16 residues. With 0 bases removed from V and 2 bases from J, the gap between germline ends came to 12 bases. Germline assignment: CDR1 MGHRA and CDR2 YSYEKL. The CDR3 region has the DNA TGCGCCAGCAGCCAAGACGGCTTAGCGGTCACAGATACGCAGTATTTT. It translates to CASSQDGLAVTDTQYF.

The chain combines TRBV6-2 or TRBV6-3 with TRBJ1-6; 7 nucleotides align to TRBD1. Germline loops: CDR1 MNHEY, CDR2 SVGEGT. The CDR3 runs to 17 residues. With V trimmed by 2 bases and J by 3 bases, 7 bases remained unmatched. The DNA of the CDR3 is TGTGCCAGCAGTTACACCAGCCGGGACAGCTATAATTCACCCCTCCACTTT. Amino acids: CASSYTSRDSYNSPLHF.

The genes are TRBV19 and TRBJ2-2; 8 bases map to TRBD2. V was clipped by 5 bases and J by 1 base; unmatched bases: 6. In germline, CDR1 is LNHDA, CDR2 SQIVND (reference sequence). The CDR3 is 16 amino acids. The CDR3 nucleotides are TGTGCCAGTAGTCCTCGGGGGGGGCGGAACACCGGGGAGCTGTTTTTT. Its translation: CASSPRGGRNTGELFF.

This clone was observed a single time. The J gene is TRBJ1-6, the V gene TRBV6-5; D might be TRBD1 (6 bases). CDR1 and CDR2 (germline): MNHEY, SVGAGI. The V and J ends lost 10 bases and 9 bases respectively, with 16 bases between them. The length of the CDR3 is 13 residues. The CDR3 sequence is CATLQGFGSPLHF. The CDR3 bases are TGTGCCACTCTACAGGGATTTGGTTCACCCCTCCACTTT.

The V call is TRBV7-9, the J call TRBJ1-5; D perhaps matches TRBD1 (5 bases). Germline V gene data show CDR1 as SEHNR and CDR2 as FQNEAQ (reference sequence). V dropped 1 base and J dropped 6 bases, with 10 bases sitting between them. CDR3 size: 14 residues. CDR3 sequence reads: CASSLEGRFQPQHF. The CDR3 nucleotides are TGTGCCAGCAGCTTAGAGGGGCGGTTTCAGCCCCAGCATTTT.

The CDR3, as DNA: TGTGCCAGCAGCAGAGAGGTACTAGTAAACAATGAGCAGTTCTTC. Amino acids: CASSREVLVNNEQFF. The J gene is TRBJ2-1, the V gene TRBV7-2; weak D call: TRBD2 (5 bases). Trimming took 5 bases from V and 5 from J, leaving 16 bases between them. The CDR3 contains 15 residues. Germline loops: CDR1 SGHTA, CDR2 FQGNSA. Looking up the rest from reference TRBV7-2 and TRBJ2-1 gives the full variable domain: GAGVSQSPSNKVTEKGKDVELRCDPISGHTALYWYRQSLGQGLEFLIYFQGNSAPDKSGLPSDRFSAERTGGSVSTLTIQRTQQEDSAVYLCASSREVLVNNEQFFGPGTRLTVL.

V and J are TRBV6-6 and TRBJ2-7; D is perhaps TRBD1 (6 bases). Germline V gene lookup returns CDR1 MNHNY and CDR2 SVGAGI (reference sequence). The CDR3 totals 14 residues. Trimming left V 0 bases short and J 4 bases short, with 10 bases between. The CDR3 coding sequence is TGTGCCAGCAGTTACTCACAGGGCCGTTACGAGCAGTACGTC. It codes for CASSYSQGRYEQYV.

This chain links TRBV4-3 with TRBJ1-6; TRBD1 is a possible D gene (5 bases). Trimming removed 4 bases from V and 8 bases from J, with 6 bases in between. This CDR3 comprises 12 residues. CDR1 and CDR2 (germline): LGHNA, YSLEER. CDR3: CASSLQDSPLHF. The CDR3 nucleotides read TGCGCCAGCAGCCTACAGGATTCACCCCTCCACTTT.

The V call is TRBV19, the J call TRBJ2-6; tentatively, D is TRBD2 (7 bases). The CDR3 sequence is 19 residues long. The germline V gene has CDR1 LNHDA and CDR2 SQIVND (reference sequence). Trimming stripped 3 bases from V and 0 bases from J, with 18 bases between. DNA of the CDR3: TGTGCCAGTAGTATCACGCGGGGGCGCGTTGACTCTGGGGCCAACGTCCTGACTTTC. Amino acid sequence: CASSITRGRVDSGANVLTF.

V usage is TRBV10-2 and J usage is TRBJ2-7; D unclear. Per the germline V gene, CDR1 is WSHSY and CDR2 is SAAADI. V was cut by 6 bases and J by 4 bases, with 19 bases left in between. The CDR3 covers 15 residues. This chain's CDR3 is CASRGVGPDWYEQYF. DNA of the CDR3: TGCGCCAGCAGAGGAGTAGGTCCCGATTGGTACGAGCAGTACTTC.

CDR3: CASSYSPVNTGELFF. CDR3 coding DNA: TGTGCCAGCAGTTACTCCCCAGTGAACACCGGGGAGCTGTTTTTT. The chain uses TRBV6-5 and TRBJ2-2, with D unclear. The CDR3 is 15 residues long. V gave up 0 bases and J gave up 1 base, with 6 bases separating them. Germline V gene data show CDR1 as MNHEY and CDR2 as SVGAGI.

This chain uses TRBV4-2 with TRBJ1-4; D gene unclear. V lost 3 bases and J lost 8, with 16 bases in between. Germline lookup yields CDR1 LGHNA and CDR2 YNFKEQ. The CDR3 covers 15 residues. CDR3 loop: CASSQGGSSSEKLFF. The CDR3 region has the DNA TGTGCCAGCAGCCAGGGAGGGTCCTCGTCGGAAAAACTGTTTTTT.

The CDR3 region is CASRDSPLETQYF. Written as DNA, the CDR3 is TGTGCCAGCAGAGACTCCCCGCTTGAGACCCAGTACTTC. The rearrangement links TRBV2 to TRBJ2-5; D gene unclear. The germline V gene has CDR1 SNHLY and CDR2 FYNNEI. This CDR3 spans 13 amino acids. V lost 6 bases to trimming and J lost 5 bases, with 13 bases between them.

V and J are TRBV28 and TRBJ1-4, with D uncertain. The V gene's germline CDR1 is MDHEN and CDR2 SYDVKM. The length of the CDR3 is 13 residues. V dropped 5 bases and J dropped 10 bases, with 14 bases sitting between them. The CDR3 loop reads CASSTPGRLKLFF. The CDR3 bases are TGTGCCAGCAGTACTCCCGGGAGACTAAAACTGTTTTTT. Combining the CDR3 with reference TRBV28 and TRBJ1-4 gives the whole variable domain DVKVTQSSRYLVKRTGEKVFLECVQDMDHENMFWYRQDPGLGLRLIYFSYDVKMKEKGDIPEGYSVSREKKERFSLILESASTNQTSMYLCASSTPGRLKLFFGSGTQLSVL.

This clone was picked up one time. The genes are TRBV28 and TRBJ2-7; 10 bases fit TRBD1. Looked up from germline, CDR1 is MDHEN and CDR2 is SYDVKM. V shed 4 bases, J shed 5 bases, and the junction held 5 bases outside the gene matches. There are 14 residues in the CDR3. The CDR3 spells CASSSGTGVHEQYF. CDR3 nucleotide sequence: TGTGCCAGCAGTTCCGGGACAGGGGTCCACGAGCAGTACTTC. Filled out from reference TRBV28 and TRBJ2-7, the complete variable domain reads DVKVTQSSRYLVKRTGEKVFLECVQDMDHENMFWYRQDPGLGLRLIYFSYDVKMKEKGDIPEGYSVSREKKERFSLILESASTNQTSMYLCASSSGTGVHEQYFGPGTRLTVT.

The J gene is TRBJ2-3, the V gene TRBV7-3; the match to TRBD1 covers 7 bases. CDR1 SGHTA and CDR2 FQGTGA come from the germline V gene. CDR3 length: 15 amino acids. V shed 5 bases and J 1 base; nucleotides not matched to a gene: 6. Here the CDR3 reads CASSRDRARTDTQYF. The CDR3 DNA reads as TGTGCCAGCAGCCGAGACAGGGCCCGCACAGATACGCAGTATTTT.

This clone was seen a single time. The chain employs TRBV11-2 and TRBJ1-1; D is uncertain. The CDR3 is 13 residues long. The germline V gene has CDR1 SGHAT and CDR2 FQNNGV. Trimming cost V 1 base and J 4 bases, with 7 bases left between them. CDR3 sequence: CASSLGRSTEAFF. The DNA of the CDR3 is TGTGCCAGCAGCTTAGGCAGAAGCACTGAAGCTTTCTTT.